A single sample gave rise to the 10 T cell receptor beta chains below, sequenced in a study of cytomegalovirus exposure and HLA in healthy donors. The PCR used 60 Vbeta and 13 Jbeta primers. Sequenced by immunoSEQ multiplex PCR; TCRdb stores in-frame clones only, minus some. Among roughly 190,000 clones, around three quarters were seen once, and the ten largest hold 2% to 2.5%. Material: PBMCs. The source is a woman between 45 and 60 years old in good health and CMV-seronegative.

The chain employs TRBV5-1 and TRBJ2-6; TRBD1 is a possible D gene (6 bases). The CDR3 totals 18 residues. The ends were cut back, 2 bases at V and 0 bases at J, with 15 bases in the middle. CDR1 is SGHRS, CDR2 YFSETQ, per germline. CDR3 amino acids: CASSFMQGQNSGANVLTF. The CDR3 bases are TGCGCCAGCAGCTTCATGCAGGGGCAAAACTCTGGGGCCAACGTCCTGACTTTC.

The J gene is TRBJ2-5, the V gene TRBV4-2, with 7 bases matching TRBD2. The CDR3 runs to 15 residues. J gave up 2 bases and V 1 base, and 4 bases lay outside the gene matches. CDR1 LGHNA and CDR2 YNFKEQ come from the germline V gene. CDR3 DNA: TGTGCCAGCAGCCAAGGCGGGGGTGATCAAGAGACCCAGTACTTC. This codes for CASSQGGGDQETQYF.

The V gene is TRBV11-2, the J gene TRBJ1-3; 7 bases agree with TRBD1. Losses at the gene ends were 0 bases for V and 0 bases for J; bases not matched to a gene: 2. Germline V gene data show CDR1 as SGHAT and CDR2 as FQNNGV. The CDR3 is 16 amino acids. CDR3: CASSLDWDSSGNTIYF. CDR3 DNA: TGTGCCAGCAGCTTAGATTGGGACAGCTCTGGAAACACCATATATTTT.

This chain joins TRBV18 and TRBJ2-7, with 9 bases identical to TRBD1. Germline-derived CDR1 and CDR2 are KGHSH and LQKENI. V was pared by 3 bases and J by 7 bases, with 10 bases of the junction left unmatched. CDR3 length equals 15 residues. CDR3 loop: CASSPPGQGSGEQYF. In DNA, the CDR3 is TGTGCCAGCTCACCTCCGGGACAGGGATCGGGGGAGCAGTACTTC.

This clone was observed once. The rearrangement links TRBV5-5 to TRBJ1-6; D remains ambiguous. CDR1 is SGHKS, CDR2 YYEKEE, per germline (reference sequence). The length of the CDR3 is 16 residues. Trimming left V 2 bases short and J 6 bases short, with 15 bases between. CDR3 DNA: TGTGCCAGCAGCTTAGAGGTTGGAGTGGGTAATTCACCCCTCCACTTT. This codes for CASSLEVGVGNSPLHF.

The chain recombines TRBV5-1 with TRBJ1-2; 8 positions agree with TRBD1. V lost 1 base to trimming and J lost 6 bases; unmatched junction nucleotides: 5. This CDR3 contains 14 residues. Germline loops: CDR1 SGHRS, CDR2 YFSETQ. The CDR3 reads CASSLSQGADGYTF. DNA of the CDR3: TGCGCCAGCAGCTTGTCCCAGGGGGCAGATGGCTACACCTTC.

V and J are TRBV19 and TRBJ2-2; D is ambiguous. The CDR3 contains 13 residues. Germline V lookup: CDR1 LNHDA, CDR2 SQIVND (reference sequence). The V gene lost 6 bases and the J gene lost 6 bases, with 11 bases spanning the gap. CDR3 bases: TGTGCCAGTAGCAAAGACATCGCCGGGGAGCTGTTTTTT. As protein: CASSKDIAGELFF.

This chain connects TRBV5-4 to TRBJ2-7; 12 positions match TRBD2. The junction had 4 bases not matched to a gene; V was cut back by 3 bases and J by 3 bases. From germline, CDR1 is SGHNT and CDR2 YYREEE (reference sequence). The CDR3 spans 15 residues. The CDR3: CASSSKTSGSYEQYF. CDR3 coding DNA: TGTGCCAGCAGCTCAAAGACTAGCGGGAGCTACGAGCAGTACTTC. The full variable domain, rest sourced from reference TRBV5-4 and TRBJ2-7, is ETGVTQSPTHLIKTRGQQVTLRCSSQSGHNTVSWYQQALGQGPQFIFQYYREEENGRGNFPPRFSGLQFPNYSSELNVNALELDDSALYLCASSSKTSGSYEQYFGPGTRLTVT.

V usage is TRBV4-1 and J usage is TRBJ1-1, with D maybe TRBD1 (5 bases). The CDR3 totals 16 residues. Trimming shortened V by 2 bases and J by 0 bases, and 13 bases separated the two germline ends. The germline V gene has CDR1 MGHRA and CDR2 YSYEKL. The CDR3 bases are TGCGCCAGCAGCCAACTCCGGACACTCATGAACACTGAAGCTTTCTTT. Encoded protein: CASSQLRTLMNTEAFF.

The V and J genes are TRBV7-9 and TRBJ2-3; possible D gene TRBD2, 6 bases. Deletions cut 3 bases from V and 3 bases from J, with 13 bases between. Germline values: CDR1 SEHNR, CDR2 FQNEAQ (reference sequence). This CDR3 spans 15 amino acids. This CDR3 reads CASSFLSGRTDTQYF. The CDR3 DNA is TGTGCCAGCAGCTTTTTAAGTGGGAGGACAGATACGCAGTATTTT.